This record covers a single T cell receptor beta chain. Its antigen is not known. V lost 8 bases, J lost 14 bases, and 5 bases stayed unmatched. The V gene's germline CDR1 is SNHLY and CDR2 FYNNEI. CDR3 length equals 11 residues. The data are from a study of CD8 T cells in ankylosing spondylitis. Using its own MiXCR run on the 5' RACE reads, TCRdb lists one record per CDR3 protein. The data show roughly 700,000 distinct CDR3 sequences, about 20% seen once. Overall study findings and caveats: Fewer than ten highly homologous variants made up a TCR beta motif, and this motif appeared characteristic of ankylosing spondylitis blood.

This TCR derives from a male donor with ankylosing spondylitis. Sequenced: blood, either unsorted or a sorted T cell fraction (not recorded which). V and J are TRBV2 and TRBJ1-6; TRBD1 agrees at 8 bases. The DNA for the CDR3 is TGTGCCAGCGGGACAGGATTTTCCCTCCACTTT. Translating gives CASGTGFSLHF.